This T cell receptor (beta chain) comes out of a study of blood T cell repertoires in COVID-19. Turning to the study itself: Acute and convalescent COVID-19 specimens originated in the United States, Italy and Spain. The analysed material was cDNA or gDNA that came from T cells, B-cell-depleted T cells, or PBMCs.

Trimming at V came to 4 bases and at J to 0 bases, leaving 9 bases not matched to a gene. In germline, CDR1 is MNHEY, CDR2 SMNVEV (reference sequence). The CDR3 length is 16 residues. Under the authors' procedure: Amplification of reference gene primers was used by the study to estimate nucleated cell counts. Measured with immunoSEQ multiplex PCR; TCRdb has only the in-frame clones, and not every one. The DNA was the basis for D and trimming; V, J and clone size are from that table. The table has 110,000 to 150,000 clones, 65% to 90% seen once. The sample comprised peripheral blood. The chain uses TRBV27 and TRBJ2-7; TRBD2 agrees at 7 bases. This receptor was taken from a human donor in a cohort sampled during active COVID-19. The CDR3 reads CASSSILAPSSYEQYF. CDR3 in DNA: TGTGCCAGCAGTTCCATACTAGCGCCGAGCTCCTACGAGCAGTACTTC.